The rows below give T cell receptor beta chains drawn from one sample of a study of blood T cell repertoires in COVID-19. The data were produced by immunoSEQ multiplex PCR, yet TCRdb's version contains in-frame clones alone and is incomplete. The profile covers under 500,000 clones, with around 88% appearing a single time and 4% to 4.5% taken by the ten largest. The sample was peripheral blood. The receptor source for this set is a woman in her twenties or thirties with acute or convalescent COVID-19. Both conserved end residues are part of each CDR3. The order of the fields is V gene, clone size, J gene, D gene, CDR3 protein, CDR3 DNA. D genes are given only for firm matches. The listing skips clone size in some rows; elsewhere it reads once, few, many or a size class.

TRBV11-2	NA	TRBJ2-7	TRBD2	CASSLGGGSNEQYF	TGTGCCAGCAGCTTAGGCGGGGGGTCAAACGAGCAGTACTTC
TRBV18	NA	TRBJ2-1	NA	CASSPLRGEQFF	TGTGCCAGCTCACCACTCCGCGGAGAGCAGTTCTTC
TRBV5-1	NA	TRBJ2-7	NA	CASSSGTPYEQYF	TGCGCCAGCAGCTCCGGGACACCTTACGAGCAGTACTTC
TRBV19	NA	TRBJ1-4	TRBD1	CARQGWGEKLFF	TGTGCCAGACAGGGGTGGGGTGAAAAACTGTTTTTT
TRBV14	NA	TRBJ2-2	NA	CASSQEIGGVGELFF	TGTGCCAGCAGCCAGGAGATAGGGGGTGTCGGGGAGCTGTTTTTT
TRBV6-6	NA	TRBJ2-5	NA	CASSYTTLGETQYF	TGTGCCAGCAGTTACACGACATTGGGAGAGACCCAGTACTTC
TRBV11-3	NA	TRBJ2-3	TRBD2	CASSPGTSTEDTQYF	TGTGCCAGCAGCCCCGGGACTAGCACCGAAGATACGCAGTATTTT
TRBV9	NA	TRBJ1-2	NA	CASSADRTSYYGYTF	TGTGCCAGCAGCGCTGACAGGACCTCTTACTATGGCTACACCTTC
TRBV6-2/TRBV6-3	NA	TRBJ2-3	NA	CASSRDRTTDTQYF	TGTGCCAGCAGCCGAGACAGGACCACAGATACGCAGTATTTT
TRBV29-1	NA	TRBJ2-7	TRBD1	CSVGGQALSSYEQYF	TGCAGCGTCGGGGGACAGGCCCTAAGCTCCTACGAGCAGTACTTC
TRBV30	NA	TRBJ2-6	NA	CAWMRVQSGANVLTF	TGTGCCTGGATGAGGGTACAATCTGGGGCCAACGTCCTGACTTTC
TRBV9	few	TRBJ2-7	TRBD2	CASSVGGGAYEQYF	TGTGCCAGCAGCGTAGGCGGGGGGGCCTACGAGCAGTACTTC
TRBV28	NA	TRBJ2-5	TRBD1	CASSLYRQGETQYF	TGTGCCAGCAGTTTATACAGACAGGGAGAGACCCAGTACTTC
TRBV29-1	NA	TRBJ1-1	TRBD1	CSVRQGEKNTEAFF	TGCAGCGTAAGACAGGGGGAGAAGAACACTGAAGCTTTCTTT
TRBV7-3	NA	TRBJ2-1	TRBD2	CASSLNPSGSSYNEQFF	TGTGCCAGCAGCTTAAACCCCAGCGGGAGCTCCTACAATGAGCAGTTCTTC
TRBV6-5	NA	TRBJ2-3	TRBD2	CASSYARGGTDTQYF	TGTGCCAGCAGTTACGCGCGGGGGGGCACAGATACGCAGTATTTT
TRBV9	NA	TRBJ2-3	NA	CASSPRATDTQYF	TGTGCCAGCAGCCCCAGGGCCACAGATACGCAGTATTTT
TRBV12-3/TRBV12-4	once	TRBJ1-2	NA	CASSTDRNAGYTF	TGTGCCAGCAGTACCGACAGGAACGCTGGCTACACCTTC
TRBV9	few	TRBJ2-2	TRBD2	CASKAGENTGELFF	TGTGCCAGCAAGGCGGGGGAGAACACCGGGGAGCTGTTTTTT
TRBV28	NA	TRBJ2-5	TRBD2	CASRRQRGGGETQYF	TGTGCCAGCAGAAGGCAGCGGGGGGGAGGTGAGACCCAGTACTTC
TRBV25-1	NA	TRBJ2-1	NA	CASSELPGQYNEQFF	TGTGCCAGCAGTGAACTTCCGGGACAATACAATGAGCAGTTCTTC
TRBV25-1	once	TRBJ2-6	NA	CASSEAGSGANVLTF	TGTGCCAGCAGTGAAGCAGGCTCTGGGGCCAACGTCCTGACTTTC
TRBV7-9	once	TRBJ2-3	TRBD2	CASSMGTSGGTDTQYF	TGTGCCAGCAGCATGGGGACTAGCGGGGGCACAGATACGCAGTATTTT
TRBV25-1	NA	TRBJ1-4	NA	CASTRRGAGEKLFF	TGTGCCAGCACCCGCCGGGGGGCGGGTGAAAAACTGTTTTTT
TRBV7-9	once	TRBJ1-6	NA	CASSQGTWRNNSPLHF	TGTGCCAGCAGCCAAGGGACATGGAGGAATAATTCACCCCTCCACTTT
TRBV5-6	NA	TRBJ2-1	NA	CASSLSPRGKSDEQFF	TGTGCCAGCAGCTTATCGCCCCGGGGAAAATCGGATGAGCAGTTCTTC
TRBV18	NA	TRBJ2-5	NA	CASSPTGEYQETQYF	TGTGCCAGCTCACCAACAGGCGAGTACCAAGAGACCCAGTACTTC